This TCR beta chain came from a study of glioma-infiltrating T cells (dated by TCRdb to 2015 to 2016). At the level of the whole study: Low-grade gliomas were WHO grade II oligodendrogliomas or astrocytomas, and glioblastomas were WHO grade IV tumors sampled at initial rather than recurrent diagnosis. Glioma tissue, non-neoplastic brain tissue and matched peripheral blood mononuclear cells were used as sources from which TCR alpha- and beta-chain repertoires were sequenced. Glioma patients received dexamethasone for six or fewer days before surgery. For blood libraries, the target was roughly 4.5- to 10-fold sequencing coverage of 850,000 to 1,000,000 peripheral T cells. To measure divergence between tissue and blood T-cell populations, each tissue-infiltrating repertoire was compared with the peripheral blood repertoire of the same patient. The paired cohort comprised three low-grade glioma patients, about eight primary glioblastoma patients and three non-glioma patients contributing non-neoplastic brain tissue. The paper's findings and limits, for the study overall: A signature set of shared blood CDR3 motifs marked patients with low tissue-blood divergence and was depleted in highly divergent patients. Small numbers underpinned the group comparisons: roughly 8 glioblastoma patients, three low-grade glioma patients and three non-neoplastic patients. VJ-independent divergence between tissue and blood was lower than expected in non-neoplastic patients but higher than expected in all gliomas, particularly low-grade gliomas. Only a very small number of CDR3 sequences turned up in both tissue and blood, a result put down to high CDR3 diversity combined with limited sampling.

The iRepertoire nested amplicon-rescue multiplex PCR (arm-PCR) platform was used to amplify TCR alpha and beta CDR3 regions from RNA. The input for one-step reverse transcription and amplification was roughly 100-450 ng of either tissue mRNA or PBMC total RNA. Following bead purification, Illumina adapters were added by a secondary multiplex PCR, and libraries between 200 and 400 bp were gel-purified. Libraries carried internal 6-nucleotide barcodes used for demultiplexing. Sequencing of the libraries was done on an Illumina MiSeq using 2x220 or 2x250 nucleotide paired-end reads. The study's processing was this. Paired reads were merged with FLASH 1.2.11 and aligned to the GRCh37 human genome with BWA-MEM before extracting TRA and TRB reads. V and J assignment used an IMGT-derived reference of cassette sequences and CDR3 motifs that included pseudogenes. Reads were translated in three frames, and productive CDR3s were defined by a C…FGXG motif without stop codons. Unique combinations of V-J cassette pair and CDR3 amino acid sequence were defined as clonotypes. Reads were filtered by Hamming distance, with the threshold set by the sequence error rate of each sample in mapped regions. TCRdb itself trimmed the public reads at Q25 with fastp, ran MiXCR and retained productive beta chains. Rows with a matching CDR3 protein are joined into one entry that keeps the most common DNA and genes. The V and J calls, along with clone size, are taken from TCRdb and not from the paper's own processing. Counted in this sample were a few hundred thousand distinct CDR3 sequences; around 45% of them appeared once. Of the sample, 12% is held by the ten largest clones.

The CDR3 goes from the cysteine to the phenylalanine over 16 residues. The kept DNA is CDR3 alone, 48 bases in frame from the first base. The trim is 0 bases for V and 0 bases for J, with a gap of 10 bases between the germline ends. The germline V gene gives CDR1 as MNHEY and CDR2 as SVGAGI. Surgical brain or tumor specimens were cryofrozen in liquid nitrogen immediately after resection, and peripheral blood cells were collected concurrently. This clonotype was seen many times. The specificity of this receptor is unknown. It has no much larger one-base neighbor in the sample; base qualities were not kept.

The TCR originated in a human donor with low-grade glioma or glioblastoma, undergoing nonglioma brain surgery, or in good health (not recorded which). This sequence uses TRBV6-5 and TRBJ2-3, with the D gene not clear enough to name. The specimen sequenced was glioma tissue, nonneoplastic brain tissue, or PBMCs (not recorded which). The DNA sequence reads TGTGCCAGCAGTTACTCGAGGTCCAGCAGCACAGATACGCAGTATTTT. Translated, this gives CASSYSRSSSTDTQYF.